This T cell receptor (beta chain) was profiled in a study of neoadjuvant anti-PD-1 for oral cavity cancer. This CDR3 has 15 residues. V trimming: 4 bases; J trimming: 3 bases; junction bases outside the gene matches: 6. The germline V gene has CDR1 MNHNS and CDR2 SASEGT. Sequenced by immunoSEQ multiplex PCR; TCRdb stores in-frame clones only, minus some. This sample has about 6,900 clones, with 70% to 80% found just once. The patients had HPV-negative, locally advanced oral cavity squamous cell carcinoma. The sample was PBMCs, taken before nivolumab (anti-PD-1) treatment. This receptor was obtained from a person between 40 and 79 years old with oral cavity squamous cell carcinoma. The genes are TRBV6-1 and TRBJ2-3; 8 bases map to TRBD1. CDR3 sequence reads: CASSADRGGTDTQYF. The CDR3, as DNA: TGTGCCAGCAGTGCCGACAGGGGTGGGACAGATACGCAGTATTTT.